The T cell receptor (beta chain) described here comes from a study of tumor and adjacent non-tumor tissue in lung cancer. The library came from three nested PCR rounds adapted from ARM-PCR protocols. One entry per CDR3 protein, called by TCRdb with MiXCR from the multiplex PCR reads. The table lists some 95,000 distinct CDR3 sequences, more than 80% of them singletons. No cell sorting was done before RNA was extracted from the tissue. The normal lung tissue was taken more than 3 cm from the tumor edge. The clonotype was recovered from a man in his 60s with small cell lung cancer. The sequencing input was distant non-tumor lung tissue.

The CDR3 DNA sequence: TGTGCCAGCAGCTTGATTATCTCGGGACGGGTGAACACTGAAGCTTTCTTT. This encodes CASSLIISGRVNTEAFF. The chain carries TRBV5-5 and TRBJ1-1, with D possibly being TRBD1 (5 bases). V was trimmed by 1 base and J by 0 bases, leaving 16 bases between them. The germline gives CDR1 SGHKS, CDR2 YYEKEE (reference sequence). This CDR3 spans 17 amino acids.